Below are 5 T cell receptor beta chains sequenced from a single sample in a study of T-cell reconstitution after alpha-beta-depleted transplantation in children. Molecular barcoding with unique molecular identifiers was used for the TCRbeta library. MiXCR, run by TCRdb on the PCR reads, gives a single entry per CDR3 protein. The sample holds 83,000 or so distinct CDR3 sequences, roughly 8% seen once. The specimen was PBMCs from the stem cell graft donor, collected from the stem cell graft. These receptors originate from a human donor who donated a stem cell graft to a child with congenital amegakaryocytic thrombocytopenia.

This clonotype came up many times. This chain connects TRBV6-5 to TRBJ2-7; 7 bases line up with TRBD2. There are 16 residues in the CDR3. Trimming at V came to 0 bases and at J to 2 bases, leaving 7 bases not matched to a gene. Looked up from germline, CDR1 is MNHEY and CDR2 is SVGAGI. The CDR3: CASSYSKTSYTYEQYF. DNA of the CDR3: TGTGCCAGCAGTTACTCGAAGACTAGCTACACCTACGAGCAGTACTTC.

This clonotype was detected ten times or more. This chain connects TRBV7-2 to TRBJ1-6; D is unresolved. Between the trimmed V and J ends, which lost 5 bases and 4 bases, there was a span of 12 bases. Germline CDR1 SGHTA, CDR2 FQGNSA. The CDR3 has 15 amino acids. The CDR3, as DNA: TGTGCCAGCAGCCTTGGCCCGGGTTATAATTCACCCCTCCACTTT. Translated: CASSLGPGYNSPLHF.

This clonotype was picked up many times. The chain joins TRBV25-1 to TRBJ1-5, with D uncertain. V lost 1 base to trimming and J lost 5 bases, with 9 bases between them. Germline assignment: CDR1 MGHDK and CDR2 SYGVNS. The CDR3 spans 14 residues. CDR3 sequence: CASSESLTDQPQHF. Here the CDR3 DNA reads TGTGCCAGCAGTGAATCCCTAACCGATCAGCCCCAGCATTTT.

The V call is TRBV4-1, the J call TRBJ2-2; D call uncertain. With 3 bases removed from V and 1 base from J, the gap between germline ends came to 6 bases. Germline CDR1 is MGHRA and CDR2 is YSYEKL. The length of the CDR3 is 14 residues. The CDR3 nucleotides read TGCGCCAGCAGCCACTCAGGGAACACCGGGGAGCTGTTTTTT. Translating it yields CASSHSGNTGELFF.

This clonotype occurred many times. The chain carries TRBV27 and TRBJ2-1; D not certain. This CDR3 region has 11 residues. Germline V gene lookup returns CDR1 MNHEY and CDR2 SMNVEV (reference sequence). Trimming left V 6 bases short and J 5 bases short, with 5 bases between. Written as DNA, the CDR3 is TGTGCCAGCAGAAAGAACAATGAGCAGTTCTTC. Amino acids: CASRKNNEQFF.